This TCR beta chain is drawn from a study of shared clonotypes between healthy human individuals. A note on this clone: Its antigen is as yet unknown.

Points from the study as a whole: Deeper or shallower sequencing was expected to change how clonotypes are shared among donors.

HIV-negative, healthy adults without recent acute infections or vaccinations were the donors. The CD4+ fraction was divided into a CD45RA+ naive subset and a CD45RA-negative memory subset. The data were produced by immunoSEQ multiplex PCR, yet TCRdb's version contains in-frame clones alone and is incomplete. The table records about 1.5 million clones, 95% to 99% of them present only once. The source material was naive CD4+ T cells sorted from blood. Stated subset: CD45RA+ positively selected. The receptor's source is a man younger than 45 in good health.

For the CDR3, the DNA is TGTGCCAGTAGTATGAGTCTAGCGGGAGGAATTGAGTCCTACAATGAGCAGTTCTTC. This translates into CASSMSLAGGIESYNEQFF. This chain joins TRBV19 and TRBJ2-1, with 11 bases aligning to TRBD2. Germline values: CDR1 LNHDA, CDR2 SQIVND (reference sequence). V gave up 3 bases and J gave up 1 base; unmatched junction bases: 11. CDR3 length equals 19 residues.